This T cell receptor (beta chain) was identified during a study of cytomegalovirus exposure and HLA in healthy donors. For the study at large: The study's early data release held 80 million to 95 million unique TCRs from HLA-typed donors. Study results and caveats: Of the V segments, some could not be distinguished, including TRBV6-2 and TRBV6-3, and were excluded. The study put 150 to 200 TCR beta chains on its list as cytomegalovirus-associated. The authors assumed roughly uniform sequencing depth across donors for presence/absence analyses.

The CDR3 is 15 amino acids. For this clone: Its specificity is not known.

60 Vbeta and 13 Jbeta primers were used in PCR. The repertoire was sequenced with immunoSEQ multiplex PCR; TCRdb's copy has only in-frame clones and lacks some. The repertoire holds 60,000 to 70,000 clones, more than 70% seen once, with roughly 25% in the top ten. The J gene is TRBJ1-4, the V gene TRBV21-1. TRBV21-1 is labeled a pseudogene. The sequencing sample was made of PBMCs. The receptor comes from a man aged 50 or older in good health and CMV-seropositive. The CDR3 coding sequence is TGTGCCAGCAGCACGGGGGGCCGGCCGGATGAAAAACTGTTTTTT. This sequence encodes CASSTGGRPDEKLFF.